This T cell receptor beta chain was found in a study of identical twins. With template switching, a universal primer site was added, and the cDNA carried unique molecular identifiers. From the 5' RACE reads, TCRdb called clonotypes with MiXCR, one entry per CDR3 protein. In the table there are 450,000 or so distinct CDR3 sequences, around 14% of which are singletons. Findings of the study overall: The analysis was cross-sectional rather than longitudinal within donors. Reduced insertions were recorded for abundant cord blood beta clonotypes, with no such pattern in memory repertoires.

For this clonotype: Its antigen is not identified.

This CDR3 is built from 14 residues. Trimming left V 4 bases short and J 5 bases short, with 13 bases between. From germline, CDR1 is SNHLY and CDR2 FYNNEI. This sample was shared with a second study, whose subject was yellow fever vaccine responses in identical twins.

The origin of this receptor is a woman aged 18-30 years in good health. Material for sequencing was CD4+ T cells sorted from blood. The rearrangement joins TRBV2 to TRBJ2-3, with a possible D match to TRBD1 (5 bases). The CDR3 protein is CASSGGSVGDTQYF. In DNA, the CDR3 is TGTGCCAGCAGTGGGGGCTCTGTCGGAGATACGCAGTATTTT.